This T cell receptor beta chain was profiled in a study of patients and donors after allogeneic stem cell transplantation. A single record per CDR3 protein comes from TCRdb applying MiXCR to the RT-PCR reads. The sample carries roughly 960,000 distinct CDR3 sequences, roughly 18% recorded once. This clonotype has more than one count but fewer than ten. The V and J ends lost 1 base and 1 base, in that order; junction bases with no gene match: 7. The CDR3 loop spans 16 amino acids. Germline CDR1 reads SGHRS; CDR2 reads YFSETQ. The TCR sequence derives from a human donor who was either an allogeneic HSCT recipient or a stem cell or donor lymphocyte infusion donor (not recorded which). It is not recorded whose cells these are; they may come from a transplant donor. The chain links TRBV5-1 to TRBJ1-1; 7 nucleotides line up with TRBD1. The sample consisted of blood, either unsorted or a sorted T cell fraction (not recorded which). CDR3 nucleotides: TGCGCCAGCAGCTTGCCCCGAAGGGGGCGGAACACTGAAGCTTTCTTT. As protein: CASSLPRRGRNTEAFF.